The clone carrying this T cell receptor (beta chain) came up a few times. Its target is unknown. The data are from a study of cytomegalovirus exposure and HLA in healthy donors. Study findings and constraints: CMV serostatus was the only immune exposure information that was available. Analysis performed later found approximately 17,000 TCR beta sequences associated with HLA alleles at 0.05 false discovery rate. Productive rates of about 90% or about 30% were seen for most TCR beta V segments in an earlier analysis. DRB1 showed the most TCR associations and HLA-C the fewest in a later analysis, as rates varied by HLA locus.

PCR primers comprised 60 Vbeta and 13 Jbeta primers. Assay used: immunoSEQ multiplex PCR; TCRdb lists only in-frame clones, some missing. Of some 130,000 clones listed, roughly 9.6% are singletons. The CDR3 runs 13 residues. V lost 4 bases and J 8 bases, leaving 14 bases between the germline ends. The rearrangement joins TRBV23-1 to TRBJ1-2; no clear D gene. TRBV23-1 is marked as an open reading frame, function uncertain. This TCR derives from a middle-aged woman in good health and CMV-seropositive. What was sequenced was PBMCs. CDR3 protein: CASSPPRRLGYTF. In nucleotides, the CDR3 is TGCGCCAGCAGTCCACCCAGGAGGTTAGGCTACACCTTC.